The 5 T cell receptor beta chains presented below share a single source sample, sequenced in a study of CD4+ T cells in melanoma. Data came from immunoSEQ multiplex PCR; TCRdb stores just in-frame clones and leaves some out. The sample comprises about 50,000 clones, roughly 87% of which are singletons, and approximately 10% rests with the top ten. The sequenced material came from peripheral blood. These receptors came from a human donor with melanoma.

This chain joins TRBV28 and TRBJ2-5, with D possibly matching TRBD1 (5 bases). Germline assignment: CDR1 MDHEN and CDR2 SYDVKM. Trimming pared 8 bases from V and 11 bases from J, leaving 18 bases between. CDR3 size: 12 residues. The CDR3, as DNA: TGTGCCAGCGGACAAGACCATTCTGGACAGTACTTC. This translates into CASGQDHSGQYF.

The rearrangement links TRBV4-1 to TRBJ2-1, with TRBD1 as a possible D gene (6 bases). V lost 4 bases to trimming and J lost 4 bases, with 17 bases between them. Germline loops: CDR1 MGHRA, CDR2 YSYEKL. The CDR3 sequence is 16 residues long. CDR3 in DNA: TGCGCCAGCAGCCCATTAAGCCGGGACAAATACAATGAGCAGTTCTTC. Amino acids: CASSPLSRDKYNEQFF.

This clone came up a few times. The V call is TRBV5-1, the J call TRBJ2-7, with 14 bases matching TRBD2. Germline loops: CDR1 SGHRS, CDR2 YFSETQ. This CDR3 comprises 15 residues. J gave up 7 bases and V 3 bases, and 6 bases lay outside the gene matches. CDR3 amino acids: CASSWGTSGGVEQYF. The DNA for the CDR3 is TGCGCCAGCAGCTGGGGGACTAGCGGGGGAGTAGAGCAGTACTTC.

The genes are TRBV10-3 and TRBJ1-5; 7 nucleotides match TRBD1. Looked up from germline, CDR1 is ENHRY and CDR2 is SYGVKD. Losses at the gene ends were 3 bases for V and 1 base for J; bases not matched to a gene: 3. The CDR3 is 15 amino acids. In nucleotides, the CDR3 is TGTGCCATCAGTGAAGGGGGCTCGAGCAATCAGCCCCAGCATTTT. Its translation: CAISEGGSSNQPQHF.

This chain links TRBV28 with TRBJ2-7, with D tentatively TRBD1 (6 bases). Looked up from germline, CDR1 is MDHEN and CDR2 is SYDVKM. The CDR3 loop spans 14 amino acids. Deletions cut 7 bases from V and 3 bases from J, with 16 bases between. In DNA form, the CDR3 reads TGTGCCAGCACCTCCCAAGGGGGTGTCTACGAGCAGTACTTC. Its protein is CASTSQGGVYEQYF.